This T cell receptor beta chain was captured by sequencing in a study of PD-L1 blockade in urothelial cancer. Study information: Patients had undergone 0 to 3 prior chemotherapy regimens. Blood gave a median around 140,000 T cells.

A remark on this clone: What it binds is not known.

Time point here: pretreatment peripheral blood. Spiking each PCR with synthetic TCR analog templates was performed. Measured with immunoSEQ multiplex PCR; TCRdb has only the in-frame clones, and not every one. This sample yields tens of thousands of clones, of which roughly 79% are seen a single time; around 6% belongs to the top ten. Study conclusions and caveats: Below-median pretreatment blood TCR clonality predicted better survival.

V shed 2 bases and J shed 5 bases, with 11 bases lying between them. Germline CDR1 is SGDLS and CDR2 is YYNGEE. CDR3 length: 14 residues. The chain uses TRBV9 and TRBJ2-1; no reliable D call. Specimen: PBMCs, collected around atezolizumab (anti-PD-L1) treatment. This receptor was identified in a man between 65 and 80 years old with urothelial cancer. CDR3 loop: CASSVPGPNNEQFF. In DNA form, the CDR3 reads TGTGCCAGCAGCGTGCCGGGTCCTAACAATGAGCAGTTCTTC.